The 30 T cell receptor beta chains below were found in one sample sequenced in a study of shared clonotypes between healthy human individuals. Libraries were prepared by immunoSEQ multiplex PCR; TCRdb keeps only in-frame clonotypes and omits some of them. The data hold about 2 million clones, with 90% to 95% observed a single time. Sequencing used naive CD4+ T cells sorted from blood. Subset described: CD45RA+ positively selected. These receptors all stem from a man aged 18-30 years in good health.

This sequence joins TRBV18 and TRBJ1-1; tentative D call: TRBD1 (5 bases). Germline loops: CDR1 KGHSH, CDR2 LQKENI. This CDR3 comprises 13 residues. V was cut by 7 bases and J by 1 base, with 10 bases left in between. CDR3 DNA sequence: TGTGCCAGCTTGAATCAGGGGAACACTGAAGCTTTCTTT. This translates into CASLNQGNTEAFF. Combining the CDR3 with reference TRBV18 and TRBJ1-1 gives the whole variable domain NAGVMQNPRHLVRRRGQEARLRCSPMKGHSHVYWYRQLPEEGLKFMVYLQKENIIDESGMPKERFSAEFPKEGPSILRIQQVVRGDSAAYFCASLNQGNTEAFFGQGTRLTVV.

CDR3 protein: CASSSSGGVGEQYF. CDR3 DNA sequence: TGTGCCAGCAGCTCATCAGGGGGCGTGGGCGAGCAGTACTTC. V gene TRBV7-9 combines with J gene TRBJ2-7, with TRBD1 identical over 8 bases. Germline V gene sequence: CDR1 SEHNR, CDR2 FQNEAQ (reference sequence). The CDR3 is 14 amino acids. V shed 4 bases and J 6 bases; nucleotides not matched to a gene: 8.

About this clone itself: In the same sample, other DNA sequences code for this CDR3. The rearrangement links TRBV30 to TRBJ1-3; D gene uncertain. V was shortened by 2 bases and J by 4 bases, with 3 bases between the two germline ends. The germline V gene encodes CDR1 GTSNPN and CDR2 SVGIG (reference sequence). CDR3 length: 11 residues. The CDR3 sequence is CAWSPGNTIYF. As DNA, the CDR3 is TGTGCCTGGAGTCCAGGAAACACCATATATTTT.

The chain recombines TRBV5-1 with TRBJ2-5; TRBD1 aligns across 8 bases. V lost 5 bases, J lost 4 bases, and 4 bases stayed unmatched. The CDR3 runs to 13 residues. Germline assignment: CDR1 SGHRS and CDR2 YFSETQ. In DNA, the CDR3 is TGCGCCAGCAGAGATACAGGGGGAGAGACCCAGTACTTC. As protein: CASRDTGGETQYF.

Worth noting for this clone: Additional DNA sequences in this sample encode the identical CDR3. The chain couples TRBV6-5 to TRBJ2-7, with TRBD1 identical over 11 bases. The CDR3 is made up of 15 amino acids. Germline CDR1 is MNHEY and CDR2 is SVGAGI. V shed 0 bases, J shed 3 bases, and the junction held 1 base outside the gene matches. The CDR3 coding sequence is TGTGCCAGCAGTTACTCGGGGACAGGGGGCTACGAGCAGTACTTC. Its protein product is CASSYSGTGGYEQYF.

The J gene is TRBJ2-7, the V gene TRBV5-4; tentative D call: TRBD2 (5 bases). Germline V gene sequence: CDR1 SGHNT, CDR2 YYREEE (reference sequence). Trimming removed 5 bases at V and 5 bases at J, with 8 bases between. The CDR3 extends over 11 amino acids. CDR3 sequence reads: CASSLRDEQYF. CDR3 DNA: TGTGCCAGCAGTTTGAGGGACGAGCAGTACTTC. Together with reference TRBV5-4 and TRBJ2-7, the CDR3 gives the full variable domain: ETGVTQSPTHLIKTRGQQVTLRCSSQSGHNTVSWYQQALGQGPQFIFQYYREEENGRGNFPPRFSGLQFPNYSSELNVNALELDDSALYLCASSLRDEQYFGPGTRLTVT.

This chain links TRBV5-1 with TRBJ2-3; tentative D call: TRBD2 (5 bases). CDR3 length equals 16 residues. Trimming shortened V by 2 bases and J by 4 bases, and 17 bases separated the two germline ends. Germline V gene sequence: CDR1 SGHRS, CDR2 YFSETQ. The CDR3 sequence is CASSFFSGPGADTQYF. CDR3 coding DNA: TGCGCCAGCAGCTTCTTCAGCGGACCCGGGGCAGATACGCAGTATTTT.

The J gene is TRBJ2-5, the V gene TRBV5-6, with TRBD2 matching over 7 bases. There are 15 residues in the CDR3. V was clipped by 5 bases and J by 2 bases; unmatched bases: 9. Germline V lookup: CDR1 SGHDT, CDR2 YYEEEE. In DNA, the CDR3 is TGTGCCAGCAGACACCGGGACTATAGACAAGAGACCCAGTACTTC. Translating gives CASRHRDYRQETQYF. Looking up the rest from reference TRBV5-6 and TRBJ2-5 gives the full variable domain: DAGVTQSPTHLIKTRGQQVTLRCSPKSGHDTVSWYQQALGQGPQFIFQYYEEEERQRGNFPDRFSGHQFPNYSSELNVNALLLGDSALYLCASRHRDYRQETQYFGPGTRLLVL.

In regard to this clone: A read error may explain this, as a much larger clone is one base away. V gene TRBV20-1 combines with J gene TRBJ2-5; D gene unclear. CDR1 is DFQATT, CDR2 SNEGSKA, per germline (reference sequence). Trimming pared 6 bases from V and 3 bases from J, leaving 5 bases between. The CDR3 has 10 amino acids. CDR3 residues: CSAPEETQYF. DNA of the CDR3: TGCAGTGCGCCAGAAGAGACCCAGTACTTC.

This sequence joins TRBV6-5 and TRBJ2-7, with TRBD1 as a possible D gene (5 bases). Per the germline V gene, CDR1 is MNHEY and CDR2 is SVGAGI. Trimming left V 2 bases short and J 2 bases short, with 13 bases between. The CDR3 has 15 amino acids. The CDR3 region is CASSYRQGRAYEQYF. CDR3 coding DNA: TGTGCCAGCAGTTACAGGCAGGGCAGGGCCTACGAGCAGTACTTC.

The rearrangement links TRBV9 to TRBJ2-3; the D is unclear. The germline V gene has CDR1 SGDLS and CDR2 YYNGEE. The CDR3 spans 14 residues. Trimming left V 6 bases short and J 4 bases short, with 15 bases between. In nucleotides, the CDR3 is TGTGCCAGCACCAGGATGGGTATAGCAGATACGCAGTATTTT. Its protein is CASTRMGIADTQYF.

V usage is TRBV27 and J usage is TRBJ1-6; D is unclear. V was shortened by 4 bases and J by 10 bases, with 14 bases between the two germline ends. Germline lookup yields CDR1 MNHEY and CDR2 SMNVEV (reference sequence). The CDR3 is 14 amino acids. The chain's CDR3 is CASSSAAGGSPLHF. DNA of the CDR3: TGTGCCAGCAGTTCCGCCGCAGGTGGGTCACCCCTCCACTTT.

The chain joins TRBV11-2 to TRBJ2-3; D not certain. Per germline, CDR1 SGHAT and CDR2 FQNNGV. The CDR3 has 13 residues. The ends were cut back, 6 bases at V and 1 base at J, with 8 bases in the middle. CDR3 in DNA: TGTGCCAGCAGTCCTCGGCGCACAGATACGCAGTATTTT. Translation: CASSPRRTDTQYF. Full variable domain (rest looked up from reference TRBV11-2 and TRBJ2-3): EAGVAQSPRYKIIEKRQSVAFWCNPISGHATLYWYQQILGQGPKLLIQFQNNGVVDDSQLPKDRFSAERLKGVDSTLKIQPAKLEDSAVYLCASSPRRTDTQYFGPGTRLTVL.

V gene TRBV6-1 combines with J gene TRBJ2-1, with D unresolved. Germline CDR1 and CDR2: MNHNS and SASEGT. Trimming took off 2 bases at V and 12 bases at J, with 20 bases between the two ends. The CDR3 consists of 15 residues. For the CDR3, the DNA is TGTGCCAGCAGTGAAATCACCCTAGTGGCCCGTGGGCAGTTCTTC. It translates to CASSEITLVARGQFF.

This chain links TRBV28 with TRBJ1-1; the D gene is possibly TRBD1 (5 bases). The CDR3 runs 16 residues. Trimming stripped 1 base from V and 8 bases from J, with 20 bases between. The germline V gene has CDR1 MDHEN and CDR2 SYDVKM. The CDR3 DNA reads as TGTGCCAGCAGTTTATCCCCCTCGGCAGGGACTCAAGAAGCTTTCTTT. This encodes CASSLSPSAGTQEAFF.

This chain links TRBV2 with TRBJ2-7; D is unresolved. Germline V CDR1 and CDR2: SNHLY, FYNNEI. Trimming took 0 bases from V and 0 from J, leaving 9 bases between them. The CDR3 length is 15 residues. CDR3 in amino acids: CASSEAGAVSYEQYF. The DNA of the CDR3 is TGTGCCAGCAGTGAAGCCGGCGCCGTCTCCTACGAGCAGTACTTC.

The chain joins TRBV5-1 to TRBJ2-2; 8 bases fit TRBD1. The CDR3 is 15 residues long. CDR1 is SGHRS and CDR2 is YFSETQ in the germline V gene. Trimming at V came to 3 bases and at J to 6 bases, leaving 7 bases not matched to a gene. DNA for the CDR3: TGCGCCAGCAGCTACGACAGGGGTTTTTCCGGGGAGCTGTTTTTT. It is translated as CASSYDRGFSGELFF.

The V call is TRBV5-8, the J call TRBJ1-5, with 7 positions matching TRBD1. The CDR3 consists of 16 residues. In germline, CDR1 is SGHTS, CDR2 YDEGEE. V was pared by 0 bases and J by 1 base, with 4 bases of the junction left unmatched. Written as DNA, the CDR3 is TGTGCCAGCAGCTTGGGAGGGGGCGTAAGCAATCAGCCCCAGCATTTT. This encodes CASSLGGGVSNQPQHF. The full variable domain, rest sourced from reference TRBV5-8 and TRBJ1-5, is EAGVTQSPTHLIKTRGQQATLRCSPISGHTSVYWYQQALGLGLQFLLWYDEGEERNRGNFPPRFSGRQFPNYSSELNVNALELEDSALYLCASSLGGGVSNQPQHFGDGTRLSIL.

This chain connects TRBV5-4 to TRBJ2-1, with D possibly matching TRBD2 (7 bases). This CDR3 is 16 amino acids long. V dropped 4 bases and J dropped 6 bases, with 20 bases sitting between them. Germline CDR1 SGHNT, CDR2 YYREEE (reference sequence). CDR3 loop: CASSPQGGGPLNEQFF. The DNA for the CDR3 is TGTGCCAGCAGCCCCCAAGGGGGGGGGCCTCTCAATGAGCAGTTCTTC.

CDR3 loop: CAWSPYEQFF. In DNA, the CDR3 is TGTGCCTGGAGTCCCTATGAGCAGTTCTTC. The V call is TRBV30, the J call TRBJ2-1; no reliable D call. CDR1 and CDR2 (germline): GTSNPN, SVGIG (reference sequence). CDR3 length: 10 amino acids. V lost 2 bases, J lost 8 bases, and 4 bases lay in between.

The rearrangement links TRBV2 to TRBJ1-6, with 7 bases that match TRBD1. There are 16 residues in the CDR3. Germline V gene sequence: CDR1 SNHLY, CDR2 FYNNEI. The V segment lost 5 bases and the J segment 4 bases; nucleotides outside the gene matches: 8. The CDR3 region has the DNA TGTGCCAGCAGTTCCCAGTCAGGGGGATATAATTCACCCCTCCACTTT. This codes for CASSSQSGGYNSPLHF.

The chain couples TRBV6-5 to TRBJ1-2, with D uncertain. Germline V CDR1 and CDR2: MNHEY, SVGAGI. This CDR3 is 15 amino acids long. The V and J ends lost 6 bases and 2 bases respectively, with 16 bases between them. The CDR3 sequence: CASSPQAGSNYGYTF. In nucleotides, the CDR3 is TGTGCCAGCAGCCCCCAGGCGGGATCCAACTATGGCTACACCTTC.

Turning to this clone: Within the sample, other DNA sequences also encode this same CDR3. The rearrangement uses TRBV2 and TRBJ2-2; D might be TRBD1 (5 bases). CDR3 length equals 13 residues. Trimming took off 6 bases at V and 5 bases at J, with 10 bases between the two ends. CDR1 and CDR2 (germline): SNHLY, FYNNEI. The CDR3 sequence is CASRAQGTGELFF. The DNA for the CDR3 is TGTGCCAGCAGGGCCCAGGGAACCGGGGAGCTGTTTTTT.

This sequence joins TRBV12-1 and TRBJ1-5. TRBV12-1 is a pseudogene segment. The CDR3 is 15 amino acids. This CDR3 is CASSFETSANQPQHF. The CDR3 DNA reads TGTGCCAGCAGCTTTGAAACTAGCGCAAACCAGCCCCAGCATTTT.

The chain has TRBV5-4 and TRBJ1-2, with D possibly TRBD1 on 5 matching bases. Germline V gene data show CDR1 as SGHNT and CDR2 as YYREEE (reference sequence). V lost 3 bases and J 8 bases, leaving 17 bases between the germline ends. The CDR3 is made up of 14 amino acids. The CDR3, as DNA: TGTGCCAGCAGCTCTATTCCCTCTAAGGGGGGCTACACCTTC. Residues: CASSSIPSKGGYTF.

The V and J genes are TRBV19 and TRBJ2-2, with 8 bases fitting TRBD2. Germline assignment: CDR1 LNHDA and CDR2 SQIVND (reference sequence). CDR3 length: 15 residues. The J segment lost 1 base and the V segment lost 6 bases, leaving 4 bases of the junction unmatched. CDR3 sequence: CASRQSGGNTGELFF. The CDR3, as DNA: TGTGCCAGTAGACAAAGCGGGGGGAACACCGGGGAGCTGTTTTTT. The variable domain in full, completed from reference TRBV19 and TRBJ2-2, reads DGGITQSPKYLFRKEGQNVTLSCEQNLNHDAMYWYRQDPGQGLRLIYYSQIVNDFQKGDIAEGYSVSREKKESFPLTVTSAQKNPTAFYLCASRQSGGNTGELFFGEGSRLTVL.

This chain joins TRBV19 and TRBJ1-4; weak D call: TRBD1 (6 bases). Trimming shortened V by 9 bases and J by 0 bases, and 11 bases separated the two germline ends. The germline CDR1 and CDR2 sequences are LNHDA and SQIVND (reference sequence). CDR3 length: 14 amino acids. Here the CDR3 DNA reads TGTGCCAGCAGGACAGATGCAACTAATGAAAAACTGTTTTTT. Translated, it gives CASRTDATNEKLFF.

The chain links TRBV9 to TRBJ2-3; D remains ambiguous. V lost 4 bases, J lost 0 bases, and 12 bases lay in between. The CDR3 runs to 15 residues. Per germline, CDR1 SGDLS and CDR2 YYNGEE. CDR3 in DNA: TGTGCCAGCAGCCTGGGTGGGATTAGCACAGATACGCAGTATTTT. It translates to CASSLGGISTDTQYF.

This chain connects TRBV5-1 to TRBJ2-5, with D possibly called TRBD1 or TRBD2 (7 bases each). Germline CDR1 reads SGHRS; CDR2 reads YFSETQ. This CDR3 spans 17 amino acids. V was shortened by 4 bases and J by 4 bases, with 23 bases between the two germline ends. CDR3 sequence (DNA): TGCGCCAGCAGCGGATTAAGACAGGGAGGGATGGGAGAGACCCAGTACTTC. It specifies CASSGLRQGGMGETQYF.

The chain links TRBV5-1 to TRBJ2-1; D possibly corresponds to TRBD1 (5 bases). Trimming removed 5 bases at V and 4 bases at J, with 10 bases between. The germline gives CDR1 SGHRS, CDR2 YFSETQ. The CDR3 is 13 residues long. CDR3 nucleotide sequence: TGCGCCAGCAGTGCCGACAGTTACAATGAGCAGTTCTTC. Amino acid sequence: CASSADSYNEQFF.